A selection of T cell receptor beta chains follows, all from one sample in a study of T cell repertoires in cytomegalovirus infection. These receptors are not linked to any known antigen. TCRdb ran MiXCR on the reads and lists one entry per CDR3 protein. The sample carries around 770,000 distinct CDR3 sequences, about 27% recorded once. Sequenced here: cultured CD8+ T cells from PBMCs, sampled from culture after CMV antigen stimulation. These receptor sequences come from a human donor in good health (CMV status not recorded). Some clones in this sample may be carry-over from other donors' samples. The CDR3 runs from the conserved cysteine through the conserved F or W. A D gene is named only where the DNA matches it firmly. Size is stated for part of the rows, as once, few or many counts, or as a class when the clone is expanded.

J	V	D	size	DNA	CDR3
TRBJ2-7	TRBV6-6	TRBD2	-	TGTGCCAGCACCTACGGTCTGAGCGGGGGGGCCTACGAGCAGTACTTC	CASTYGLSGGAYEQYF
TRBJ2-3	TRBV7-2	TRBD2	many	TGTGCCAGCAGTTCAATCCGGACTAGCTACACAGATACGCAGTATTTT	CASSSIRTSYTDTQYF
TRBJ1-1	TRBV2	TRBD1	-	TGTGCCAGCAGAAACGACAGGGACTCTGAAGCTTTCTTT	CASRNDRDSEAFF
TRBJ2-3	TRBV4-3	TRBD2	-	TGCGCCAGCAGCCAAGATGGCGCGGGGGGGCCGGGAGATACGCAGTATTTT	CASSQDGAGGPGDTQYF
TRBJ2-5	TRBV7-9	-	-	TGTGCCAGCAGCTTAGCGCAACTTAGGGGGACCCAGTACTTC	CASSLAQLRGTQYF
TRBJ1-1	TRBV28	-	-	TGTGCCAGCAGTCCCCTACTGAAAGCTTTCTTT	CASSPLLKAFF
TRBJ2-1	TRBV29-1	-	-	TGCAGCGTTGAAGGAAGTTGGGATACAAACTACAATGAGCAGTTCTTC	CSVEGSWDTNYNEQFF
TRBJ1-1	TRBV20-1	-	-	TGCAGTGCCCCGAAGGTGGGCACTGAAGCTTTCTTT	CSAPKVGTEAFF
TRBJ2-7	TRBV7-6	TRBD1	many	TGTGCCAGCAGCTCGCTGGGACAGGGCTCGTACGAGCAGTACTTC	CASSSLGQGSYEQYF
TRBJ2-3	TRBV7-9	TRBD1	many	TGTGCCAGCAGCTCGATGAGACTGCGGGACAGGGGTCCAGATACGCAGTATTTT	CASSSMRLRDRGPDTQYF
TRBJ2-3	TRBV6-6	-	few	TGTGCCAGCAGTCCTTATAGTGGGGGGCGGGATACGCAGTATTTT	CASSPYSGGRDTQYF
TRBJ2-2	TRBV12-3/TRBV12-4	-	few	TGTGCCAGCAGTTCGGCCCCGCACGGGGAGCTGTTTTTT	CASSSAPHGELFF
TRBJ2-1	TRBV7-2	TRBD1	many	TGTGCCAGCAGCTTACGGGACAGGGGGTTCTACAATGAGCAGTTCTTC	CASSLRDRGFYNEQFF
TRBJ2-7	TRBV7-2	-	-	TGTGCCAGCAGCTTAGCGCGGGCCTACGGCTACGAGCAGTACTTC	CASSLARAYGYEQYF
TRBJ1-1	TRBV20-1	TRBD1	-	TGCAGTGCCGACAGGGTGAACCCTGAAGCTTTCTTT	CSADRVNPEAFF
TRBJ1-1	TRBV24-1	TRBD1	-	TGTGCCACCACCGACTCCGGGACAGAGAACACTGAAGCTTTCTTT	CATTDSGTENTEAFF
TRBJ1-2	TRBV28	TRBD1	few	TGTGCCAGCAGTTTTAATAGGGGGCGGTATGGCTACACCTTC	CASSFNRGRYGYTF
TRBJ1-6	TRBV4-1	-	-	TGTGCCAGCAGCCAGGATAATGGTTCGGATTCACCCCTCCACTTT	CASSQDNGSDSPLHF
TRBJ1-2	TRBV5-4	-	-	TGTGCCAGCAGCTTGTGGCGACAGACTAACTATGGCTACACCTTC	CASSLWRQTNYGYTF
TRBJ1-2	TRBV6-6	-	few	TGTGCCAGCAACCAGGGCGGGTATGGCTACACCTTC	CASNQGGYGYTF
TRBJ2-7	TRBV27	-	few	TGTGCCAGCAGTTCCACCGGGACCTACTACGAGCAGTACTTC	CASSSTGTYYEQYF
TRBJ2-5	TRBV6-5	TRBD2	few	TGTGCCAGCAGTTATACCCTGGGAGGGGAGACCCAGTACTTC	CASSYTLGGETQYF
TRBJ1-5	TRBV7-2	-	many	TGTGCCAGCAGCTTAGAGGCGAAGTTCAATCAGCCCCAGCATTTT	CASSLEAKFNQPQHF
TRBJ2-7	TRBV20-1	-	-	TGCAGTGCTAGAGATCGGGGATACGAGCAGTACTTC	CSARDRGYEQYF
TRBJ1-5	TRBV7-8	-	many	TGTGCCAGCAGCTTTGGTCAATATCAGCCCCAGCATTTT	CASSFGQYQPQHF
TRBJ1-4	TRBV27	-	-	TGTGCCAGCAGTTTCGGGAAGGCAGCCCGGTCAGGACTGTTTTTT	CASSFGKAARSGLFF
TRBJ2-7	TRBV7-4	-	-	TGTGCCAGCAGCTTGTCGGCTTCGCTTGCCTACGAGCAGTACTTC	CASSLSASLAYEQYF
TRBJ1-1	TRBV12-3/TRBV12-4	-	many	TGTGCCAGCAGCCCATCGACAGGCGAAGCTTTCTTT	CASSPSTGEAFF
TRBJ2-5	TRBV18	TRBD2	few	TGTGCCAGCTCGGACCGAAGGCTAGCGGGGGTGTGGGCTGAGACCCAGTACTTC	CASSDRRLAGVWAETQYF
TRBJ1-5	TRBV6-5	-	few	TGTGCCAGCAGTTACTCGAACAGGGACCAGCCCCAGCATTTT	CASSYSNRDQPQHF
TRBJ1-1	TRBV12-3/TRBV12-4	TRBD1	-	TGTGCCAGCAGTTCGGGACAGACTTTGAACACTGAAGCTTTCTTT	CASSSGQTLNTEAFF
TRBJ2-5	TRBV7-1	-	-	TGTGCCAGCTCCCAGAGGTCCAACCAAGAGACCCAGTACTTC	CASSQRSNQETQYF
TRBJ2-1	TRBV7-6	-	many	TGTGCCAGCAGCTTATGGACGACAGGCGACAATGAGCAGTTCTTC	CASSLWTTGDNEQFF
TRBJ1-1	TRBV5-1	-	-	TGCGCCAGCAGCTTGGCCCCACCTTACACTGAAGCTTTCTTT	CASSLAPPYTEAFF
TRBJ1-1	TRBV9	TRBD1	-	TGTGCCAGCAGCGTAGGTCAGGGGGTAAGCACTGAAGCTTTCTTT	CASSVGQGVSTEAFF
TRBJ2-1	TRBV11-2	-	-	TGTGCCAGCAGCTTAGATCTAACAGACTCCTACAATGAGCAGTTCTTC	CASSLDLTDSYNEQFF
TRBJ2-1	TRBV6-2/TRBV6-3	-	-	TGTGCCAGCAGTCCCCCACGCTCTCGAATCTACAATGAGCAGTTCTTC	CASSPPRSRIYNEQFF
TRBJ2-1	TRBV7-8	TRBD2	many	TGTGCCAGCAGCTTAGCCGGGACTAGGCCTTCCTACAATGAGCAGTTCTTC	CASSLAGTRPSYNEQFF
TRBJ2-2	TRBV7-6	TRBD2	many	TGTGCCAGCAGCCCTCCGGGACTAGCGGGGGGAAACACCGGGGAGCTGTTTTTT	CASSPPGLAGGNTGELFF
TRBJ2-1	TRBV19	-	-	TGTGCCAGTACCCCGGGAAGTTACAATGAGCAGTTCTTC	CASTPGSYNEQFF
TRBJ1-4	TRBV4-1	-	few	TGCGCCAGCAGCCAAGATCTCCCGGGGAGGGGTGAAAAACTGTTTTTT	CASSQDLPGRGEKLFF
TRBJ1-2	TRBV6-2/TRBV6-3	-	-	TGTGCCAGCAGCCCTTACGCGGCCCTAGGCTACACCTTC	CASSPYAALGYTF
TRBJ2-5	TRBV6-1	-	-	TGTGCCAGCAGGTACGACGGAGAGACCCAGTACTTC	CASRYDGETQYF
TRBJ1-2	TRBV15	-	few	TGTGCCACCAGCAGATACCTCGAGAGCGATCTCTATGGCTACACCTTC	CATSRYLESDLYGYTF
TRBJ1-2	TRBV7-2	-	many	TGTGCCAGCAGCCCCCCCACAGGGATGTCCTTCAACTATGGCTACACCTTC	CASSPPTGMSFNYGYTF
TRBJ2-5	TRBV2	TRBD2	-	TGTGCCAGCAAATCCTTAGCGGGGACGACTAAAGAGACCCAGTACTTC	CASKSLAGTTKETQYF
TRBJ1-3	TRBV13	-	few	TGTGCCAGCAGCTTTCAGGGAAACACCATATATTTT	CASSFQGNTIYF
TRBJ2-5	TRBV6-5	-	-	TGTGCCAGCAGTTACGCCCGGGACCAGATGTACCAAGAGACCCAGTACTTC	CASSYARDQMYQETQYF
TRBJ1-5	TRBV12-3/TRBV12-4	-	-	TGTGCCAGTGACAGGTCGCCCTATAGCAATCGGCCCCAGCATTTT	CASDRSPYSNRPQHF